This T cell receptor (beta chain) was sequenced for a study of cytomegalovirus exposure and HLA in healthy donors. Whole-study findings and limits: In vitro data verified three CMV-associated chains as specific for CMV antigens.

Vbeta (60) and Jbeta (13) primers were used in the PCR. In the original workflow: Roughly 10 million shared chains were among about 80 million unique TCR beta chains counted in a later analysis. The table came from immunoSEQ multiplex PCR; TCRdb's copy has only in-frame clones and leaves some out. V, J and clone size reflect that table, while D and trimming were determined from the DNA. In the table there are roughly 120,000 clones, 65% to 80% of which are singletons. CDR3 length: 15 residues. Germline V CDR1 and CDR2: SGHRS, YFSETQ. Unmatched junction bases numbered 6, after V lost 2 bases and J lost 5 bases. To note about this clone: Its target is not known.

The sequence was obtained from a woman between 55 and 75 years old in good health and CMV-seropositive. The chain joins TRBV5-1 to TRBJ2-3, with TRBD2 matching over 9 bases. Sequenced: PBMCs. The DNA for the CDR3 is TGCGCCAGCAGCTTCGGAGCGGGAGGCGAAGATACGCAGTATTTT. This translates into CASSFGAGGEDTQYF.